A selection of T cell receptor beta chains follows, all from one sample in a study of cytomegalovirus exposure and HLA in healthy donors. The table came from immunoSEQ multiplex PCR; TCRdb's copy has only in-frame clones and leaves some out. This repertoire shows 150,000 to 200,000 clones, roughly 85% found once; its top ten account for nearly 4.5%. The sample comprised PBMCs. The source is a woman in her 30s in good health and CMV-seropositive. Each CDR3 is given with its conserved first and last residue. A D gene is named only where the DNA matches it firmly. Not every row has a clone size; where given, it reads once, few, many or a size class.

CDR3 protein: CASSKPTGLYGYTF; CDR3 DNA: TGTGCCAGCAGCAAACCGACAGGATTATATGGCTACACCTTC; V gene: TRBV7-9; clone size: -; D gene: -; J gene: TRBJ1-2; CDR3 length: 14
CDR3 protein: CASRGGASSGNTIYF; CDR3 DNA: TGTGCCAGCAGGGGAGGGGCCTCCTCTGGAAACACCATATATTTT; V gene: TRBV2; clone size: -; D gene: -; J gene: TRBJ1-3; CDR3 length: 15
CDR3 protein: CASSEGQGGGTEAFF; CDR3 DNA: TGTGCCAGCAGTGAAGGACAGGGGGGCGGCACTGAAGCTTTCTTT; V gene: TRBV6-1; clone size: few; D gene: TRBD1; J gene: TRBJ1-1; CDR3 length: 15
CDR3 protein: CASREATVGTEAFF; CDR3 DNA: TGTGCCAGCAGGGAAGCTACAGTTGGCACTGAAGCTTTCTTT; V gene: TRBV7-8; clone size: many; D gene: -; J gene: TRBJ1-1; CDR3 length: 14
CDR3 protein: CASSFTGEYGYTF; CDR3 DNA: TGTGCCAGCAGCTTTACAGGGGAATATGGCTACACCTTC; V gene: TRBV11-2; clone size: -; D gene: TRBD1; J gene: TRBJ1-2; CDR3 length: 13
CDR3 protein: CASSLGAGTGVGGANVLTF; CDR3 DNA: TGTGCCAGCAGCTTAGGCGCCGGGACAGGGGTTGGTGGGGCCAACGTCCTGACTTTC; V gene: TRBV5-6; clone size: few; D gene: TRBD1; J gene: TRBJ2-6; CDR3 length: 19
CDR3 protein: CASSPTGGTVDTQYF; CDR3 DNA: TGTGCCAGCAGCCCCACGGGGGGGACGGTCGATACGCAGTATTTT; V gene: TRBV6-5; clone size: -; D gene: TRBD2; J gene: TRBJ2-3; CDR3 length: 15
CDR3 protein: CAWSRLAGSLSYEQYF; CDR3 DNA: TGTGCCTGGAGTCGACTAGCGGGATCACTCTCCTACGAGCAGTACTTC; V gene: TRBV30; clone size: -; D gene: TRBD2; J gene: TRBJ2-7; CDR3 length: 16
CDR3 protein: CASRGEYGYGYTF; CDR3 DNA: TGTGCCAGCAGAGGAGAGTATGGCTATGGCTACACCTTC; V gene: TRBV27; clone size: -; D gene: -; J gene: TRBJ1-2; CDR3 length: 13
CDR3 protein: CASSLGTGGLNIQYF; CDR3 DNA: TGCGCCAGCAGCTTGGGTACAGGGGGATTGAACATTCAGTACTTC; V gene: TRBV5-1; clone size: -; D gene: TRBD1; J gene: TRBJ2-4; CDR3 length: 15
CDR3 protein: CASSHPFSGQGNNYEQYF; CDR3 DNA: TGTGCCAGCAGCCACCCATTCAGCGGACAGGGCAACAACTACGAGCAGTACTTC; V gene: TRBV7-9; clone size: -; D gene: TRBD1; J gene: TRBJ2-7; CDR3 length: 18
CDR3 protein: CASSQGRTGETQYF; CDR3 DNA: TGTGCCAGCAGCCAAGGCCGGACTGGAGAGACCCAGTACTTC; V gene: TRBV4-2; clone size: -; D gene: -; J gene: TRBJ2-5; CDR3 length: 14
CDR3 protein: CASSLTAGGPLNEQFF; CDR3 DNA: TGCGCCAGCAGCTTGACGGCGGGGGGGCCCCTGAATGAGCAGTTCTTC; V gene: TRBV5-1; clone size: few; D gene: TRBD2; J gene: TRBJ2-1; CDR3 length: 16
CDR3 protein: CASSQEWGGLYEQYF; CDR3 DNA: TGTGCCAGCAGCCAAGAGTGGGGGGGCCTCTACGAGCAGTACTTC; V gene: TRBV4-2; clone size: -; D gene: -; J gene: TRBJ2-7; CDR3 length: 15
CDR3 protein: CASSRANNSPLHF; CDR3 DNA: TGTGCCAGCTCACGGGCCAATAATTCACCCCTCCACTTT; V gene: TRBV18; clone size: -; D gene: -; J gene: TRBJ1-6; CDR3 length: 13
CDR3 protein: CASSRTGTGGTEAFF; CDR3 DNA: TGCGCCAGCAGCCGGACCGGGACAGGGGGCACTGAAGCTTTCTTT; V gene: TRBV4-1; clone size: -; D gene: TRBD1; J gene: TRBJ1-1; CDR3 length: 15
CDR3 protein: CSVSTGAIMNTEAFF; CDR3 DNA: TGCAGCGTGTCGACAGGGGCGATTATGAACACTGAAGCTTTCTTT; V gene: TRBV29-1; clone size: -; D gene: TRBD1; J gene: TRBJ1-1; CDR3 length: 15
CDR3 protein: CASSPGQGDLYEQYF; CDR3 DNA: TGTGCCAGCAGCCCGGGACAGGGGGATCTCTACGAGCAGTACTTC; V gene: TRBV7-9; clone size: -; D gene: TRBD1; J gene: TRBJ2-7; CDR3 length: 15
CDR3 protein: CASSLGVIGGHYGYTF; CDR3 DNA: TGTGCCAGCAGCTTGGGGGTAATAGGGGGACACTATGGCTACACCTTC; V gene: TRBV5-6; clone size: -; D gene: -; J gene: TRBJ1-2; CDR3 length: 16
CDR3 protein: CASSLDRSSYNEQFF; CDR3 DNA: TGTGCCAGCAGCTTAGATCGGAGCTCCTACAATGAGCAGTTCTTC; V gene: TRBV7-7; clone size: -; D gene: -; J gene: TRBJ2-1; CDR3 length: 15
CDR3 protein: CASSSWSQGAWEQFF; CDR3 DNA: TGTGCCAGCAGCTCCTGGTCCCAGGGGGCCTGGGAGCAGTTCTTC; V gene: TRBV5-5; clone size: -; D gene: TRBD1; J gene: TRBJ2-1; CDR3 length: 15
CDR3 protein: CASSGGWGGTGELFF; CDR3 DNA: TGTGCCAGCAGCGGGGGTTGGGGGGGCACCGGGGAGCTGTTTTTT; V gene: TRBV11-3; clone size: -; D gene: TRBD2; J gene: TRBJ2-2; CDR3 length: 15
CDR3 protein: CASSLRAGNNSPLHF; CDR3 DNA: TGTGCCAGCAGCTTACGCGCAGGGAATAATTCACCCCTCCACTTT; V gene: TRBV7-2; clone size: -; D gene: -; J gene: TRBJ1-6; CDR3 length: 15
CDR3 protein: CASSQDSRGNQPQHF; CDR3 DNA: TGCGCCAGCAGCCAAGATAGCAGGGGGAATCAGCCCCAGCATTTT; V gene: TRBV4-3; clone size: few; D gene: TRBD1; J gene: TRBJ1-5; CDR3 length: 15
CDR3 protein: CASRRGGEETQYF; CDR3 DNA: TGTGCCAGCAGAAGGGGGGGCGAGGAGACCCAGTACTTC; V gene: TRBV11-3; clone size: -; D gene: -; J gene: TRBJ2-5; CDR3 length: 13
CDR3 protein: CASSPGQTNQPQHF; CDR3 DNA: TGTGCCAGCAGCCCCGGACAGACCAATCAGCCCCAGCATTTT; V gene: TRBV9; clone size: -; D gene: -; J gene: TRBJ1-5; CDR3 length: 14
CDR3 protein: CASSPLTGGGDTQYF; CDR3 DNA: TGTGCCAGCAGTCCCCTGACAGGGGGAGGAGATACGCAGTATTTT; V gene: TRBV27; clone size: -; D gene: TRBD1; J gene: TRBJ2-3; CDR3 length: 15